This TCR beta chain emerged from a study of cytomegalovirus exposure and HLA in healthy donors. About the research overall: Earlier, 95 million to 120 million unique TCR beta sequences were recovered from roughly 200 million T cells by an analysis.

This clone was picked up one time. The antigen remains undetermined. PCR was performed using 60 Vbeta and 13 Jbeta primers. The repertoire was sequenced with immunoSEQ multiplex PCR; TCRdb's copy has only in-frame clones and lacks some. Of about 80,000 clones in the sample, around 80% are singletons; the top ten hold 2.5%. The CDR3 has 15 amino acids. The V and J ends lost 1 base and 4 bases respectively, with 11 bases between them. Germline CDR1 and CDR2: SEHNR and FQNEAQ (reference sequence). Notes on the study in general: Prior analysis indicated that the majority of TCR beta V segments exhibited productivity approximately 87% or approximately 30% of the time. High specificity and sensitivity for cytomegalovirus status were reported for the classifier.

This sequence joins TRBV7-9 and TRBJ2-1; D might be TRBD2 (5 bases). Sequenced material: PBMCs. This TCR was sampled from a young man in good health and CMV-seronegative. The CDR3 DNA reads TGTGCCAGCAGCTTAGGAGTGGGAGATTACAATGAGCAGTTCTTC. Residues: CASSLGVGDYNEQFF.